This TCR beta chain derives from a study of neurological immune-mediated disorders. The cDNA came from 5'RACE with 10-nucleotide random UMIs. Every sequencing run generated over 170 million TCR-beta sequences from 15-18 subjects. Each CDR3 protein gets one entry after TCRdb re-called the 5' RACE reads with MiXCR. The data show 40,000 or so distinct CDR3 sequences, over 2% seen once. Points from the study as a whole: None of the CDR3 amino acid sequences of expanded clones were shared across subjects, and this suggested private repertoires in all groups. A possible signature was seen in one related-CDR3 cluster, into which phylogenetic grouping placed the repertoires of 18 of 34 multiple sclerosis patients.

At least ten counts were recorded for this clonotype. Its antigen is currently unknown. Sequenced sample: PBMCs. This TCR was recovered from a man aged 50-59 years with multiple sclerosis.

Here the CDR3 reads CSVEDLVARHTWTEAFF. DNA for the CDR3: TGCAGCGTTGAAGATCTTGTGGCGCGGCACACGTGGACTGAAGCTTTCTTT. The genes are TRBV29-1 and TRBJ1-1; D ambiguous. Trimming took 0 bases from V and 5 from J, leaving 22 bases between them. This CDR3 has 17 amino acids. The V gene's germline CDR1 is SQVTM and CDR2 ANQGSEA. The full variable domain, with the rest looked up from reference TRBV29-1 and TRBJ1-1, is SAVISQKPSRDICQRGTSLTIQCQVDSQVTMMFWYRQQPGQSLTLIATANQGSEATYESGFVIDKFPISRPNLTFSTLTVSNMSPEDSSIYLCSVEDLVARHTWTEAFFGQGTRLTVV.